A single count supports the clone carrying this T cell receptor beta chain. Time point described: blood 4 weeks post-SBRT, at nephrectomy. Indicated treatment: 15 Gy SBRT to primary tumor, nephrectomy 4 weeks later. Nephrectomy followed 15 Gy stereotactic body radiation by 4 weeks. Radiation-treated patients gave blood at baseline, week 2 and week 4. Using immunoSEQ multiplex PCR, the repertoire was profiled, and TCRdb retains in-frame clones only, with some absent. This sample has roughly 61,000 clones, with roughly 80% found just once. The data stem from a study of radiation and T cells in renal cell carcinoma. The V gene lost 4 bases and the J gene lost 4 bases, with 14 bases spanning the gap. There are 14 residues in the CDR3. Germline values: CDR1 SGHNT, CDR2 YYREEE (reference sequence).

The receptor was isolated from a man aged 55 to 70 with renal cell carcinoma. Source: blood, taken from a patient whose treatment included radiotherapy and nephrectomy. The chain uses TRBV5-4 and TRBJ1-2; D possibly corresponds to TRBD1 (5 bases). Written as DNA, the CDR3 is TGTGCCAGCAGCGTCGGACAAGGCCTCTATGGCTACACCTTC. Translated, it gives CASSVGQGLYGYTF.